These 26 T cell receptor beta chains were all obtained from the same sample, sequenced in a study of vaccination and CD4 T cells after COVID-19. Via MiXCR, TCRdb re-called the PCR reads, giving one row per CDR3 protein. The sample comprises 15,000 to 20,000 distinct CDR3 sequences, roughly two thirds of which are singletons, and 0.95% to 1.3% rests with the top ten. The sample in question was CD4+ T cells from blood, obtained after SARS-CoV-2 vaccination. The origin of the receptors is a human donor who had recovered from COVID-19.

By share of the sample, this clonotype is medium-sized. The chain's CDR3 is CATSRGEGDVDEQYF. The CDR3, as DNA: TGTGCCACCAGCAGAGGGGAGGGGGATGTGGACGAGCAGTACTTC. The chain combines TRBV15 with TRBJ2-7; TRBD2 is a possible D gene (7 bases). CDR3 length equals 15 residues. Germline CDR1 is LNHNV and CDR2 is YYDKDF (reference sequence). V lost 1 base and J lost 5, with 15 bases in between.

This chain connects TRBV7-9 to TRBJ2-1, with a possible D match to TRBD2 (6 bases). CDR1 SEHNR and CDR2 FQNEAQ come from the germline V gene (reference sequence). V dropped 0 bases and J dropped 4 bases, with 7 bases sitting between them. This CDR3 spans 14 amino acids. Written as DNA, the CDR3 is TGTGCCAGCAGCTTAGCGGGAGGATACAATGAGCAGTTCTTC. Translation: CASSLAGGYNEQFF.

The rearrangement links TRBV9 to TRBJ2-5; D unclear. The CDR3 runs 14 residues. Deletions cut 3 bases from V and 7 bases from J, with 16 bases between. Germline assignment: CDR1 SGDLS and CDR2 YYNGEE. The CDR3 protein is CASSAGSETGTQYF. The CDR3 nucleotides are TGTGCCAGCAGCGCCGGATCTGAGACTGGGACCCAGTACTTC. The whole variable domain, filled in from reference TRBV9 and TRBJ2-5, reads DSGVTQTPKHLITATGQRVTLRCSPRSGDLSVYWYQQSLDQGLQFLIQYYNGEERAKGNILERFSAQQFPDLHSELNLSSLELGDSALYFCASSAGSETGTQYFGPGTRLLVL.

This sequence joins TRBV10-1 and TRBJ1-3; 7 nucleotides align to TRBD1. Germline CDR1 reads WNHNN; CDR2 reads SYGVQD (reference sequence). Trimming cost V 6 bases and J 2 bases; bases outside gene matches: 10. This CDR3 spans 16 amino acids. The CDR3 sequence: CASRGKGTAPGNTIYF. The CDR3 DNA sequence: TGCGCCAGCAGGGGGAAAGGGACAGCGCCTGGAAACACCATATATTTT.

The chain is built from TRBV5-4 and TRBJ2-5, with D perhaps TRBD2 (6 bases). There are 14 residues in the CDR3. V shed 0 bases and J shed 4 bases, with 10 bases lying between them. The germline CDR1 and CDR2 sequences are SGHNT and YYREEE (reference sequence). CDR3 DNA: TGTGCCAGCAGCTTGGGGGGGAGGAGAGAGACCCAGTACTTC. Residues: CASSLGGRRETQYF. Complete variable domain (other parts from reference TRBV5-4 and TRBJ2-5): ETGVTQSPTHLIKTRGQQVTLRCSSQSGHNTVSWYQQALGQGPQFIFQYYREEENGRGNFPPRFSGLQFPNYSSELNVNALELDDSALYLCASSLGGRRETQYFGPGTRLLVL.

CDR3 in DNA: TGCGCCAGCAGCGGTTTAGCGGGTACCAATGAGCAGTTCTTC. Translating it yields CASSGLAGTNEQFF. V usage is TRBV5-1 and J usage is TRBJ2-1; 7 bases align to TRBD2. The germline gives CDR1 SGHRS, CDR2 YFSETQ. The CDR3 extends over 14 amino acids. The V and J ends lost 4 bases and 6 bases, in that order; junction bases with no gene match: 7.

The chain links TRBV4-1 to TRBJ1-5, with a weak D call TRBD1 (5 bases). The CDR3 is 16 amino acids. The ends were cut back, 0 bases at V and 2 bases at J, with 11 bases in the middle. Germline loops: CDR1 MGHRA, CDR2 YSYEKL. DNA for the CDR3: TGCGCCAGCAGCCAAGATGGGGGGTTAGGCAATCAGCCCCAGCATTTT. This sequence encodes CASSQDGGLGNQPQHF.

This chain links TRBV20-1 with TRBJ2-3, with TRBD2 identical over 14 bases. The J segment lost 5 bases and the V segment lost 1 base, leaving 2 bases of the junction unmatched. The CDR3 covers 15 residues. Per the germline V gene, CDR1 is DFQATT and CDR2 is SNEGSKA (reference sequence). The CDR3 region has the DNA TGCAGTGCTAGAGGACTAGCGGGAGGGAAAGATACGCAGTATTTT. Its protein product is CSARGLAGGKDTQYF.

J is TRBJ1-6 and V is TRBV28; D might be TRBD1 (5 bases). The CDR3 is made up of 14 amino acids. Germline CDR1 is MDHEN and CDR2 is SYDVKM. Trimming removed 2 bases at V and 9 bases at J, with 11 bases between. This CDR3 is CASSLEGYGSPLHF. DNA of the CDR3: TGTGCCAGCAGTTTAGAGGGGTACGGTTCACCCCTCCACTTT.

This clonotype was detected only once. V is TRBV4-1 and J is TRBJ2-2; 11 bases map to TRBD2. Germline-derived CDR1 and CDR2 are MGHRA and YSYEKL. Trimming took 6 bases from V and 5 from J; bases not matched to a gene: 8. This CDR3 region has 16 residues. The CDR3 protein is CASRGGSGRETGELFF. CDR3 sequence (DNA): TGCGCCAGCAGGGGAGGTAGCGGGAGGGAGACCGGGGAGCTGTTTTTT.

This clonotype was recorded a few times. The gene calls are TRBV20-1 and TRBJ1-2; D is uncertain. Trimming shortened V by 6 bases and J by 3 bases, and 11 bases separated the two germline ends. CDR3 length: 12 residues. In germline, CDR1 is DFQATT, CDR2 SNEGSKA (reference sequence). The CDR3 protein is CSAEWRDYGYTF. CDR3 nucleotide sequence: TGCAGTGCAGAGTGGCGCGACTATGGCTACACCTTC.

V gene TRBV7-9 combines with J gene TRBJ2-5; D ambiguous. This CDR3 contains 12 residues. V was cut by 5 bases and J by 5 bases, with 9 bases left in between. The V gene's germline CDR1 is SEHNR and CDR2 FQNEAQ (reference sequence). CDR3 residues: CASSPPTETQYF. In DNA, the CDR3 is TGTGCCAGCAGCCCACCCACGGAGACCCAGTACTTC.

The rearrangement joins TRBV29-1 to TRBJ2-4; no reliable D call. Trimming removed 4 bases from V and 0 bases from J, with 13 bases in between. CDR1 SQVTM and CDR2 ANQGSEA come from the germline V gene. The CDR3 sequence is 15 residues long. The CDR3 loop reads CSVGAPDLAKNIQYF. The DNA of the CDR3 is TGCAGCGTTGGGGCCCCCGATCTAGCCAAAAACATTCAGTACTTC.

A few counts support this clonotype. The chain has TRBV20-1 and TRBJ2-7, with 12 bases identical to TRBD2. From germline, CDR1 is DFQATT and CDR2 SNEGSKA (reference sequence). CDR3 length equals 15 residues. The junction had 7 bases not matched to a gene; V was cut back by 4 bases and J by 3 bases. The CDR3 loop reads CSATSLAGGLYEQYF. CDR3 nucleotide sequence: TGCAGTGCTACTTCTCTAGCGGGAGGGCTCTACGAGCAGTACTTC.

A few counts support this clonotype. The chain is built from TRBV20-1 and TRBJ2-7; the D is unclear. The germline V gene has CDR1 DFQATT and CDR2 SNEGSKA (reference sequence). This CDR3 has 11 amino acids. V was trimmed by 0 bases and J by 3 bases, leaving 3 bases between them. The DNA for the CDR3 is TGCAGTGCTAGAGACCTCTACGAGCAGTACTTC. As protein: CSARDLYEQYF.

The chain uses TRBV20-1 and TRBJ1-5; D possibly corresponds to TRBD1 (5 bases). The CDR3 runs to 15 residues. Deletions cut 7 bases from V and 6 bases from J, with 22 bases between. Per the germline V gene, CDR1 is DFQATT and CDR2 is SNEGSKA (reference sequence). The CDR3 loop is CSVSDSHTAGQPQHF. CDR3 DNA: TGCAGTGTCTCCGACAGCCACACTGCGGGTCAGCCCCAGCATTTT.

The chain has TRBV2 and TRBJ2-5; D is perhaps TRBD2 (6 bases). With 6 bases removed from V and 5 bases from J, the gap between germline ends came to 13 bases. Per germline, CDR1 SNHLY and CDR2 FYNNEI. The CDR3 consists of 13 residues. CDR3: CASSVTSRETQYF. CDR3 coding DNA: TGTGCCAGCAGCGTGACTAGTCGGGAGACCCAGTACTTC.

This clonotype showed up just a few times. The rearrangement uses TRBV20-1 and TRBJ1-5; 10 bases fit TRBD1. The CDR3 consists of 14 residues. The germline V gene has CDR1 DFQATT and CDR2 SNEGSKA (reference sequence). The junction had 7 bases not matched to a gene; V was cut back by 5 bases and J by 6 bases. CDR3 sequence reads: CSAEDRGFGQPQHF. The DNA of the CDR3 is TGCAGTGCTGAGGACAGGGGGTTTGGTCAGCCCCAGCATTTT.

In the case of this clonotype: A read error may produce the germline difference seen at one junction end. This rearrangement joins TRBV7-7 to TRBJ2-1; TRBD2 aligns across 11 bases. Germline CDR1 SSHAT, CDR2 FNYEAQ (reference sequence). The CDR3 is 15 amino acids. The CDR3 protein is CASSPGSGGGNEQFF. DNA for the CDR3: TGTGCTAGCAGCCCGGGTAGCGGGGGGGGTAATGAGCAGTTCTTC.

CDR3 protein: CSASIPSGSDGELFF. For the CDR3, the DNA is TGCAGTGCTAGTATTCCCAGCGGGAGTGACGGGGAGCTGTTTTTT. The rearrangement links TRBV20-1 to TRBJ2-2; 8 bases line up with TRBD2. Looked up from germline, CDR1 is DFQATT and CDR2 is SNEGSKA (reference sequence). V dropped 3 bases and J dropped 7; count of bases not matched to a gene: 10. CDR3 length equals 15 residues.

This chain uses TRBV6-1 with TRBJ1-4, with TRBD1 matching over 10 bases. After removal of 6 bases from V and 4 bases from J, the junction contained 2 bases not matched to a gene. The germline gives CDR1 MNHNS, CDR2 SASEGT. The CDR3 contains 14 residues. This CDR3 reads CASRTGGLNEKLFF. The CDR3 bases are TGTGCCAGCAGGACAGGGGGCCTTAATGAAAAACTGTTTTTT.

This clonotype was picked up a small number of times. The chain is built from TRBV20-1 and TRBJ1-5; tentative D call: TRBD1 (5 bases). The V and J ends lost 5 bases and 1 base respectively, with 9 bases between them. CDR1 and CDR2 from the germline V gene are DFQATT and SNEGSKA (reference sequence). CDR3 length equals 13 residues. The CDR3 loop reads CSAYRMSNQPQHF. The CDR3 DNA sequence: TGCAGTGCTTACAGGATGAGCAATCAGCCCCAGCATTTT.

This chain links TRBV12-3 or TRBV12-4 with TRBJ2-5; the match to TRBD2 covers 15 bases. The junction had 6 bases not matched to a gene; V was cut back by 2 bases and J by 5 bases. CDR3 length equals 17 residues. This chain's CDR3 is CASSLRTSGRAEETQYF. In nucleotides, the CDR3 is TGTGCCAGCAGTTTAAGGACTAGCGGGAGGGCCGAGGAGACCCAGTACTTC.

The genes are TRBV6-1 and TRBJ1-1, with TRBD1 as a possible D gene (5 bases). Germline CDR1 MNHNS, CDR2 SASEGT. This CDR3 is 13 amino acids long. The ends were cut back, 4 bases at V and 5 bases at J, with 11 bases in the middle. CDR3 nucleotides: TGTGCCAGCAGTGGACCGCGGGGGACTGAAGCTTTCTTT. Translated: CASSGPRGTEAFF.

CDR3 nucleotides: TGTGCCAGCAGAGGAGATTCCTACGAGCAGTACTTC. Translated: CASRGDSYEQYF. V is TRBV2 and J is TRBJ2-7; D not certain. The CDR3 is 12 residues long. Germline CDR1 and CDR2: SNHLY and FYNNEI. V was pared by 6 bases and J by 1 base, with 7 bases between.

The J gene is TRBJ1-5, the V gene TRBV10-1; the D is unclear. The V end was cut by 2 bases, the J end by 0 bases, with 8 bases between. The germline CDR1 and CDR2 sequences are WNHNN and SYGVQD (reference sequence). The CDR3 totals 15 residues. In nucleotides, the CDR3 is TGCGCCAGCAGTGAGGGCAGACTTAGCAATCAGCCCCAGCATTTT. Translation gives CASSEGRLSNQPQHF.